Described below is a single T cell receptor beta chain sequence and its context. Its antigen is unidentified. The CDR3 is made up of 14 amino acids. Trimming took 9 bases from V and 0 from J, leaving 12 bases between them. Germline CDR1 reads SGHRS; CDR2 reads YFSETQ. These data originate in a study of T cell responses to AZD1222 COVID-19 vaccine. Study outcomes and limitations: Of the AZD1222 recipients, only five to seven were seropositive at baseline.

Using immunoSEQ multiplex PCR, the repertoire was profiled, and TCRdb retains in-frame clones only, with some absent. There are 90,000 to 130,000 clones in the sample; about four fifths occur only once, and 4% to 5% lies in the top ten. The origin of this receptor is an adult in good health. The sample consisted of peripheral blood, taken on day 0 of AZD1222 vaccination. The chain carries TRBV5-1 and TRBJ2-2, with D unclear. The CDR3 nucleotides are TGCGCCACGCAAATAGGGTCGAACACCGGGGAGCTGTTTTTT. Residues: CATQIGSNTGELFF.